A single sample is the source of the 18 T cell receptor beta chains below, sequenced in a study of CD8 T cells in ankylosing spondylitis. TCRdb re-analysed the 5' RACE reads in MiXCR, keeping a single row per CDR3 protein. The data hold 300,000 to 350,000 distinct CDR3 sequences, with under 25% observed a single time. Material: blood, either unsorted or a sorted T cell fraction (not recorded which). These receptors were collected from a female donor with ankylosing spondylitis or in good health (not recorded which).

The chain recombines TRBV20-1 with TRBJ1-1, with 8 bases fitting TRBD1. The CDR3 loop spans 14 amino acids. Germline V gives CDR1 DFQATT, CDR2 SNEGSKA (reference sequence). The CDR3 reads CSANNNRGYTEAFF. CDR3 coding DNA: TGCAGCGCAAATAATAACAGGGGGTACACTGAAGCTTTCTTT.

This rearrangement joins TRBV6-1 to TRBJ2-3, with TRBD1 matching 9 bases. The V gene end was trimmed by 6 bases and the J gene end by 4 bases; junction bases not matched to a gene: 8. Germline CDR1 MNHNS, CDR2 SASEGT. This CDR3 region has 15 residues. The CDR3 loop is CASRGRDRAADTQYF. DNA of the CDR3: TGTGCCAGCAGGGGGCGGGACAGGGCGGCAGATACGCAGTATTTT.

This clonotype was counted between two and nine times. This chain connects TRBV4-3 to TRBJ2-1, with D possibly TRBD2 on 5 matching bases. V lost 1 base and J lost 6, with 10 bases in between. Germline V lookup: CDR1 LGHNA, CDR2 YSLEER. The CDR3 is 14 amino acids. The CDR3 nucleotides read TGCGCCAGCAGCCAAGGCTCTAGCTCCAATGAGCAGTTCTTC. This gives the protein CASSQGSSSNEQFF.

The CDR3, as DNA: TGTGCCAGCAGCACATCGATTGGGACTTCCACAGATACGCAGTATTTT. Its translation: CASSTSIGTSTDTQYF. This chain connects TRBV7-2 to TRBJ2-3, with a weak D call TRBD2 (6 bases). Germline V gene sequence: CDR1 SGHTA, CDR2 FQGNSA. V lost 5 bases and J 2 bases, leaving 17 bases between the germline ends. This CDR3 contains 16 residues.

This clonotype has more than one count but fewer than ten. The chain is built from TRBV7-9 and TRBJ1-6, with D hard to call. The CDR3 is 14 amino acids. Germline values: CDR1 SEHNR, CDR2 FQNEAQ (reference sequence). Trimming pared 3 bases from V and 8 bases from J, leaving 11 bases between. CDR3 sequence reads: CASSLAGTHSPLHF. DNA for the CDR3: TGTGCCAGCAGCTTGGCGGGAACACATTCACCCCTCCACTTT.

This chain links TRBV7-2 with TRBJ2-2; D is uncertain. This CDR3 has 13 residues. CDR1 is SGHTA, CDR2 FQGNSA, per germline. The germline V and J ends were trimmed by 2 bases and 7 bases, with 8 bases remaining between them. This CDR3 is CASSLIESGELFF. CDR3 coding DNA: TGTGCCAGCAGCTTAATAGAGAGCGGGGAGCTGTTTTTT. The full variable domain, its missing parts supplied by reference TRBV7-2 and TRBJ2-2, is GAGVSQSPSNKVTEKGKDVELRCDPISGHTALYWYRQSLGQGLEFLIYFQGNSAPDKSGLPSDRFSAERTGGSVSTLTIQRTQQEDSAVYLCASSLIESGELFFGEGSRLTVL.

The CDR3 DNA follows: TGTGCCAGCAGCGTAGGGGCTAGCGGGGGCCAGACCCAGTACTTC. It codes for CASSVGASGGQTQYF. V gene TRBV9 combines with J gene TRBJ2-5; TRBD2 matches at 10 bases. The CDR3 covers 15 residues. Trimming removed 0 bases from V and 6 bases from J; junction bases left unmatched: 5. The germline V gene encodes CDR1 SGDLS and CDR2 YYNGEE.

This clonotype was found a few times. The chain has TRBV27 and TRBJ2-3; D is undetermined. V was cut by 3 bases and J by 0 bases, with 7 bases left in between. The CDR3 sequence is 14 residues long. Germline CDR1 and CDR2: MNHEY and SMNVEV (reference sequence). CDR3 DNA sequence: TGTGCCAGCAGTTTTGAGAGTAGCACAGATACGCAGTATTTT. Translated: CASSFESSTDTQYF.

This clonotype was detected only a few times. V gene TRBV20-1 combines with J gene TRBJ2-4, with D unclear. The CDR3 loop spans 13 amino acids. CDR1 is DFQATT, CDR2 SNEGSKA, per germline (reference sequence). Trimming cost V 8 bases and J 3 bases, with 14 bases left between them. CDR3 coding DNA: TGCAGTCTCCCGAACAGTGACAAAAACATTCAGTACTTC. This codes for CSLPNSDKNIQYF.

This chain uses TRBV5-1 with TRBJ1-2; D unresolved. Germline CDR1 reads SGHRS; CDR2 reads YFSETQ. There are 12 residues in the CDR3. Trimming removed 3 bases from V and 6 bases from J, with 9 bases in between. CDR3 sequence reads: CASSSQRDGYTF. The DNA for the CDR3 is TGCGCCAGCAGCTCTCAAAGGGATGGCTACACCTTC.

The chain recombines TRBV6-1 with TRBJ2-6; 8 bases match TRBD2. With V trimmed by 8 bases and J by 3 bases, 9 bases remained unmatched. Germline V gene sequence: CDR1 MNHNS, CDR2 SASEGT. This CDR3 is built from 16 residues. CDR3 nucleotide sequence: TGTGCCAGCTCCAGCGGGAGTCGGAGTGGGGCCAACGTCCTGACTTTC. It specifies CASSSGSRSGANVLTF.

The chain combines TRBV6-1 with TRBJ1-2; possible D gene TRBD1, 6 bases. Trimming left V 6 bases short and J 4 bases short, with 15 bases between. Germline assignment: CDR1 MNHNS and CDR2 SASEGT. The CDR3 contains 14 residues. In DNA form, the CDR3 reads TGTGCCAGCAGAATGCCAGGGGTCCCCTATGGCTACACCTTC. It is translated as CASRMPGVPYGYTF.

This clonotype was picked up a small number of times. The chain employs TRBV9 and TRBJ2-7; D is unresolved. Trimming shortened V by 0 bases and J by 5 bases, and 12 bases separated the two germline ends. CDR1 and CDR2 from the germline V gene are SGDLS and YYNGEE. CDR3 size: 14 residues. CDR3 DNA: TGTGCCAGCAGCGTAGGGTTGGCCCTCGACGAGCAGTACTTC. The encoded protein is CASSVGLALDEQYF.

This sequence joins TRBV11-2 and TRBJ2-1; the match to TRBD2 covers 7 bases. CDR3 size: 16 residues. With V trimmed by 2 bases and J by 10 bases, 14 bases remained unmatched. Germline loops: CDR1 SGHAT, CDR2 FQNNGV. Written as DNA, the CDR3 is TGTGCCAGCAGCTTAAGACTAGCTTCGACAATAAGCGAGCAGTTCTTC. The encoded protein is CASSLRLASTISEQFF.

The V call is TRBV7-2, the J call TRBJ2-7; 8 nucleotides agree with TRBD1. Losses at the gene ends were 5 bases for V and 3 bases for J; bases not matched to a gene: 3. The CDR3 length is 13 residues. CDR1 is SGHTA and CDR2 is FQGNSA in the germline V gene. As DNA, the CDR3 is TGTGCCAGCAGCCGGACAGGGAACTACGAGCAGTACTTC. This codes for CASSRTGNYEQYF. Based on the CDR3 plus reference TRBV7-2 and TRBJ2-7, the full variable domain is GAGVSQSPSNKVTEKGKDVELRCDPISGHTALYWYRQSLGQGLEFLIYFQGNSAPDKSGLPSDRFSAERTGGSVSTLTIQRTQQEDSAVYLCASSRTGNYEQYFGPGTRLTVT.

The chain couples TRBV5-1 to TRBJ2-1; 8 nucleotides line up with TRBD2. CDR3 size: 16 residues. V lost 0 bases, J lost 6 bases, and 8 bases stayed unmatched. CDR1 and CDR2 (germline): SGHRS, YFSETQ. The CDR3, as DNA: TGCGCCAGCAGCTTGGTAACCGCGGGAGGATCCAATGAGCAGTTCTTC. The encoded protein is CASSLVTAGGSNEQFF.

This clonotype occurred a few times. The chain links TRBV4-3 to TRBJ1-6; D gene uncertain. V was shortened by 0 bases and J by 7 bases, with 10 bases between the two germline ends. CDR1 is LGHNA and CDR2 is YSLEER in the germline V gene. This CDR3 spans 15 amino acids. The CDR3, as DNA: TGCGCCAGCAGCCAAGACAATGTTCAGAATTCACCCCTCCACTTT. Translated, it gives CASSQDNVQNSPLHF.

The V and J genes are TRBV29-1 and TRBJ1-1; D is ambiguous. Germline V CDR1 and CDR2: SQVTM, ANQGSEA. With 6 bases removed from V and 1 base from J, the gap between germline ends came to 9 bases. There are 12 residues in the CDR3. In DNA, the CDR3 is TGCAGCGTACCCACCCAGAACACTGAAGCTTTCTTT. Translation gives CSVPTQNTEAFF.